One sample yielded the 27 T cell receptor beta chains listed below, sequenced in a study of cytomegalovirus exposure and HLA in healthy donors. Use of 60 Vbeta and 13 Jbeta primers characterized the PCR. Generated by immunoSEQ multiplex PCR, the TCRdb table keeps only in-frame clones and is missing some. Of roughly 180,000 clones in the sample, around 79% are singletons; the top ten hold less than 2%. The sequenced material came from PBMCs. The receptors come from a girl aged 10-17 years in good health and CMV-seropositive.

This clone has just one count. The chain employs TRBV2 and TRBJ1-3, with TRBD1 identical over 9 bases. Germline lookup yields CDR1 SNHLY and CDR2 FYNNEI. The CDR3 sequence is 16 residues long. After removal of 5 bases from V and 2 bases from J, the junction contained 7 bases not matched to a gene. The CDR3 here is CASSPQGAVAGNTIYF. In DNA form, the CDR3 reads TGTGCCAGCAGTCCACAGGGGGCTGTAGCTGGAAACACCATATATTTT.

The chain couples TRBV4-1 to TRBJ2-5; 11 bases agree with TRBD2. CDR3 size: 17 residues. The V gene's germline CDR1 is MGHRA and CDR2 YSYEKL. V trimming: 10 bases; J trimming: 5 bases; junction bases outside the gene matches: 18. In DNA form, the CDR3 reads TGCGCCACCGAACCACGTTATCTAGCGGGGGGCGGGGAGACCCAGTACTTC. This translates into CATEPRYLAGGGETQYF.

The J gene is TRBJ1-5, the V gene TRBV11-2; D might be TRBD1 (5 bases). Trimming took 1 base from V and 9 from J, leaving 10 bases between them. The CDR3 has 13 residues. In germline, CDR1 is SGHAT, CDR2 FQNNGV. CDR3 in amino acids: CASSLGGGWPQHF. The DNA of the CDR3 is TGTGCCAGCAGCTTAGGGGGGGGTTGGCCCCAGCATTTT.

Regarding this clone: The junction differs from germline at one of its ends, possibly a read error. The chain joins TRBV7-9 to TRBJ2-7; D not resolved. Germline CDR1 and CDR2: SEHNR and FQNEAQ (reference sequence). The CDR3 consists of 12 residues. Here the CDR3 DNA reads TGTGTCAGCAGCTCATTGTCCTACGAGCAGTACTTC. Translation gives CVSSSLSYEQYF.

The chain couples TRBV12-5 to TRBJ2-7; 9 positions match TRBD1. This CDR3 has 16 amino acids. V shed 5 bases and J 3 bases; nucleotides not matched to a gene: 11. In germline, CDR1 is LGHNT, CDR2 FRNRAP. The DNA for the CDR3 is TGTGCTAGTGGTGGGACCGGGACAGGGACAGACTACGAGCAGTACTTC. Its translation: CASGGTGTGTDYEQYF.

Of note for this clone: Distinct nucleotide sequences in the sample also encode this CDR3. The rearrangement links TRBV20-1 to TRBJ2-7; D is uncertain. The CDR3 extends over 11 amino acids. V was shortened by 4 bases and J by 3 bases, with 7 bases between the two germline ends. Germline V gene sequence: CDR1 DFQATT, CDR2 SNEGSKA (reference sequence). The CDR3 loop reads CSAIDIYEQYF. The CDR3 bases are TGCAGTGCTATCGACATCTACGAGCAGTACTTC.

The CDR3 sequence is CAISGKGMGNTEAFF. DNA for the CDR3: TGTGCCATCAGTGGGAAGGGGATGGGGAACACTGAAGCTTTCTTT. The genes are TRBV10-3 and TRBJ1-1; tentatively, D is TRBD1 (5 bases). V was cut by 4 bases and J by 1 base, with 13 bases left in between. This CDR3 contains 15 residues. Looked up from germline, CDR1 is ENHRY and CDR2 is SYGVKD.

DNA of the CDR3: TGTGCCAGCAGTTTCCCGGACAGGGGTGAGACCCAGTACTTC. Translating gives CASSFPDRGETQYF. This chain joins TRBV6-5 and TRBJ2-5, with 9 nucleotides matching TRBD1. In germline, CDR1 is MNHEY, CDR2 SVGAGI. The ends lost 4 bases at V and 5 bases at J; junction bases unmatched: 5. CDR3 size: 14 residues.

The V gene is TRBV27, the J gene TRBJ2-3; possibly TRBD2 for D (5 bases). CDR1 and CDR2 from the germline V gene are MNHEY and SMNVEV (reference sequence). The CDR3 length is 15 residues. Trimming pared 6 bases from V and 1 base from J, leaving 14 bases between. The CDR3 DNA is TGTGCCAGCAGACGGGGTGGCGGCGGCACAGATACGCAGTATTTT. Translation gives CASRRGGGGTDTQYF.

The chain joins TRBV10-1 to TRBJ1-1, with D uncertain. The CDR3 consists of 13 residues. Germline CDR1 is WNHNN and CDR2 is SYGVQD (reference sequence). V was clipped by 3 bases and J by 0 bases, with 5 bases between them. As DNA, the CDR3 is TGCGCCAGCAGTGACCAGATGAACACTGAAGCTTTCTTT. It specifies CASSDQMNTEAFF.

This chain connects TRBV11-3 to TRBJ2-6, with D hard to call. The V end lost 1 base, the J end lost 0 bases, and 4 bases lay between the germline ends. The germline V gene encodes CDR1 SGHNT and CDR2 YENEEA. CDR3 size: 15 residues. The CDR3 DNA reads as TGTGCCAGCAGCTTAGGTAGCTCTGGGGCCAACGTCCTGACTTTC. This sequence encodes CASSLGSSGANVLTF.

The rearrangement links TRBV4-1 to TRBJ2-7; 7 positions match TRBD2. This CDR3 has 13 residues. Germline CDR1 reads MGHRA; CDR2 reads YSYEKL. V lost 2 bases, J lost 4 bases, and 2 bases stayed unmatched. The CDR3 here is CASSQRGGYEQYF. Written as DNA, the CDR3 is TGCGCCAGCAGCCAACGGGGAGGGTACGAGCAGTACTTC.

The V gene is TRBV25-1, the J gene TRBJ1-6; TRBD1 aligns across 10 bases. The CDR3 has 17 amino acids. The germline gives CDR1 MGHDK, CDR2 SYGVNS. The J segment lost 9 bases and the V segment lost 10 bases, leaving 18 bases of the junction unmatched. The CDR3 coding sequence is TGTGCCAACTCCCTCCGGGACAGGGGACTCCTGGGTTCACCCCTCCACTTT. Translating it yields CANSLRDRGLLGSPLHF.

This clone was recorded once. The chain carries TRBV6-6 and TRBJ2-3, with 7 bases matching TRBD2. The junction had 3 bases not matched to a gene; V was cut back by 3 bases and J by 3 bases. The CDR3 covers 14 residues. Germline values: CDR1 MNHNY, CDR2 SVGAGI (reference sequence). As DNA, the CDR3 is TGTGCCAGCAGTTATGGGGGAGGGACAGATACGCAGTATTTT. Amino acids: CASSYGGGTDTQYF.

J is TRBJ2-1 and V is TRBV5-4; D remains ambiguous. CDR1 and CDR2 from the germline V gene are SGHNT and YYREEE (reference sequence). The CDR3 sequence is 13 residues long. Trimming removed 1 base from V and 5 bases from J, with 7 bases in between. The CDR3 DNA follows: TGTGCCAGCAGCTTGAATAGCCACAATGAGCAGTTCTTC. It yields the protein CASSLNSHNEQFF.

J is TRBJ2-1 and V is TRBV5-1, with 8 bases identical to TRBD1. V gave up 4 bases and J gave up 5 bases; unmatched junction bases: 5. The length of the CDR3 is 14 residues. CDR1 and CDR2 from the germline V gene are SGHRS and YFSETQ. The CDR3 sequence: CASSPRTGNNEQFF. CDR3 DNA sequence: TGCGCCAGCAGCCCCCGGACAGGGAACAATGAGCAGTTCTTC.

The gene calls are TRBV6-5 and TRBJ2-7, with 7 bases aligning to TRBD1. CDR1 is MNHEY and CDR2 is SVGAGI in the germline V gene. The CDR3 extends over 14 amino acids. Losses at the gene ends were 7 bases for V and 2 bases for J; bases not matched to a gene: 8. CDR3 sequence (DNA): TGTGCCAGCAAAGCAGACAGGGCCACCTACGAGCAGTACTTC. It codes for CASKADRATYEQYF.

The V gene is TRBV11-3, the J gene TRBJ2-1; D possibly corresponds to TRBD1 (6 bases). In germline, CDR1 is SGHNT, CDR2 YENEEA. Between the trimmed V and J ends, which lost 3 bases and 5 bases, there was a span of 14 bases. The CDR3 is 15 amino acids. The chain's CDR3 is CASSLWGLGDNEQFF. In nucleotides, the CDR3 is TGTGCCAGCAGCTTGTGGGGGCTAGGTGACAATGAGCAGTTCTTC.

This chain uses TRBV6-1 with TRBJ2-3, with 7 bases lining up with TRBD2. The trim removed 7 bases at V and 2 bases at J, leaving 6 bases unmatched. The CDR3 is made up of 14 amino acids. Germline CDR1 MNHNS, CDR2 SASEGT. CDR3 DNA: TGTGCCAGCATGGGGGGGTCGGCCACAGATACGCAGTATTTT. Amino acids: CASMGGSATDTQYF.

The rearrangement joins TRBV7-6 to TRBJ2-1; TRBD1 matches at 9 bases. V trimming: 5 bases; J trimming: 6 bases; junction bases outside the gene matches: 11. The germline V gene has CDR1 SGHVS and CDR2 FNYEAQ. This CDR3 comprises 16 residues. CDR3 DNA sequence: TGTGCCAGCAGCCGCTATACCGGGACAGGGTCCAATGAGCAGTTCTTC. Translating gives CASSRYTGTGSNEQFF. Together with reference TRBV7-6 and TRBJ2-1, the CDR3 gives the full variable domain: GAGVSQSPRYKVTKRGQDVALRCDPISGHVSLYWYRQALGQGPEFLTYFNYEAQQDKSGLPNDRFSAERPEGSISTLTIQRTEQRDSAMYRCASSRYTGTGSNEQFFGPGTRLTVL.

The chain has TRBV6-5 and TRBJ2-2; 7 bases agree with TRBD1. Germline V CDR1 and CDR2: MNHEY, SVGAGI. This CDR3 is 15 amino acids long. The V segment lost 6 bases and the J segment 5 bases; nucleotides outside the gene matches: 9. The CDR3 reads CASSLSGQATGELFF. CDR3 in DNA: TGTGCCAGCAGCCTATCCGGACAGGCTACCGGGGAGCTGTTTTTT.

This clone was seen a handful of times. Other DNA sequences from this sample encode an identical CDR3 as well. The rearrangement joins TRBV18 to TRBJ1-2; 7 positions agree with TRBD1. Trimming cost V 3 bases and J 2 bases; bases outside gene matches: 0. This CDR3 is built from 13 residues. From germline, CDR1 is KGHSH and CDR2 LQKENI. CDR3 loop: CASSPDRNYGYTF. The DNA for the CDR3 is TGTGCCAGCTCACCGGACAGGAACTATGGCTACACCTTC.

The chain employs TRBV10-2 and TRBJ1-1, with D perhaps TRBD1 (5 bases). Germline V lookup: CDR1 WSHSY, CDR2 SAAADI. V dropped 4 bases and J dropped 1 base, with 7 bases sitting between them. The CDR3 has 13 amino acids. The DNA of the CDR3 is TGCGCCAGCAGTGCCCAGGGGAACACTGAAGCTTTCTTT. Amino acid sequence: CASSAQGNTEAFF.

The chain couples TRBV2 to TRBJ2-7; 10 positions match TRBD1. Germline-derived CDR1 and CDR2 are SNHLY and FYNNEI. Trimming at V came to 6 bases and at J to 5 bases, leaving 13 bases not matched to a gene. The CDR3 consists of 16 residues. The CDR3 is CASRTQTGGSNHEQYF. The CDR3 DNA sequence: TGTGCCAGCAGAACCCAGACAGGGGGCAGTAACCACGAGCAGTACTTC.

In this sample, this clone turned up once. In nucleotides, the CDR3 is TGTGCCACCGCTAATTGGGACAGGTCCTCCTACGAGCAGTACTTC. Protein sequence: CATANWDRSSYEQYF. This chain connects TRBV15 to TRBJ2-7; 8 positions agree with TRBD1. V trimming: 8 bases; J trimming: 0 bases; junction bases outside the gene matches: 9. The CDR3 has 15 amino acids. CDR1 is LNHNV, CDR2 YYDKDF, per germline (reference sequence).

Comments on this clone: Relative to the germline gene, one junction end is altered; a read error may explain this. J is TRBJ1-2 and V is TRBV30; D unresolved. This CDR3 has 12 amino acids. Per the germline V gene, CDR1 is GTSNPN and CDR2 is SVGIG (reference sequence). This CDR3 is CAWSVDRGGYTF. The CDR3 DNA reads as TGTGCTTGGAGTGTAGATCGCGGCGGCTACACCTTC.

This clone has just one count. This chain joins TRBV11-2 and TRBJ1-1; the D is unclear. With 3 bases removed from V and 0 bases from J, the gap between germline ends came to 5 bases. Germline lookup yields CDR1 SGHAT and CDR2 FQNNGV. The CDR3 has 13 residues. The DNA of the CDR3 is TGTGCCAGCAGCTTCGGGTTGAACACTGAAGCTTTCTTT. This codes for CASSFGLNTEAFF.